This T cell receptor beta chain was captured by sequencing in a study of spatial heterogeneity in lung cancer. On this clonotype: Its antigen is unidentified.

This CDR3 comprises 13 residues. Germline lookup yields CDR1 MGHDK and CDR2 SYGVNS. V lost 6 bases and J lost 2, with 9 bases in between. Study results and limitations: Compared with follow-up, resection was when ubiquitous expanded tumor TCRs appeared in blood more.

TCRdb independently ran MiXCR on the 5' RACE reads; one entry per CDR3 protein. Counted here are under 100,000 distinct CDR3 sequences, under 9% occurring once; the ten biggest clones make up 6.5% to 8.5%. Documented time point: sample taken at primary tumor resection. Whole RNA came from tumor, nontumor lung or frozen PBMC and was sequenced without being sorted. The donor group consisted of around 70 patients who had untreated, early-stage non-small cell lung cancer. Specimen: PBMCs, collected at surgery. V is TRBV25-1 and J is TRBJ2-3; tentatively, D is TRBD1 (5 bases). This TCR came from a male donor with early-stage non-small cell lung cancer. CDR3 loop: CASRDTATDTQYF. The CDR3 region has the DNA TGTGCCAGCAGGGACACCGCCACAGATACGCAGTATTTT.